The 16 T cell receptor beta chains reported below all come from one sample, sequenced in a study of cytomegalovirus exposure and HLA in healthy donors. PCR employed 60 Vbeta and 13 Jbeta primers. Sequenced by immunoSEQ multiplex PCR; TCRdb stores in-frame clones only, minus some. Of 100,000 to 150,000 clones in the sample, around 66% were seen once. The sample was PBMCs. Receptors were obtained from a woman aged 35 to 49 in good health and CMV-seropositive.

As concerns this clone: The sample holds other DNA sequences that translate to the same CDR3. The chain uses TRBV7-9 and TRBJ2-7; D not certain. CDR1 and CDR2 from the germline V gene are SEHNR and FQNEAQ (reference sequence). V was shortened by 2 bases and J by 4 bases, with 6 bases between the two germline ends. This CDR3 is built from 12 residues. CDR3 in amino acids: CASSLTPYEQYF. The CDR3 nucleotides are TGTGCCAGCAGCTTAACACCTTACGAGCAGTACTTC.

This clone turned up a few times. CDR3 amino acids: CASSSGTGYRNYGYTF. The CDR3 DNA follows: TGTGCCAGCAGTTCCGGGACAGGGTACCGCAACTATGGCTACACCTTC. V gene TRBV28 combines with J gene TRBJ1-2, with TRBD1 identical over 9 bases. The V gene's germline CDR1 is MDHEN and CDR2 SYDVKM. This CDR3 is built from 16 residues. V was clipped by 4 bases and J by 2 bases; unmatched bases: 8.

This rearrangement joins TRBV2 to TRBJ1-2, with 10 positions matching TRBD1. There are 14 residues in the CDR3. Germline CDR1 reads SNHLY; CDR2 reads FYNNEI. The V segment lost 3 bases and the J segment 7 bases; nucleotides outside the gene matches: 5. The CDR3 DNA follows: TGTGCCAGCAGTGAGACAGGGGGCGGCTCTGGCTACACCTTC. Translation gives CASSETGGGSGYTF.

This clone was counted between two and nine times. V usage is TRBV5-8 and J usage is TRBJ1-1, with 8 bases matching TRBD1. Germline loops: CDR1 SGHTS, CDR2 YDEGEE. The V segment lost 3 bases and the J segment 6 bases; nucleotides outside the gene matches: 10. The CDR3 extends over 15 amino acids. Here the CDR3 reads CASSYWQGASAEAFF. In DNA, the CDR3 is TGTGCCAGCAGCTACTGGCAGGGGGCCAGCGCTGAAGCTTTCTTT.

This sequence joins TRBV6-5 and TRBJ2-7; TRBD1 matches at 10 bases. This CDR3 is built from 15 residues. V gave up 7 bases and J gave up 2 bases; unmatched junction bases: 8. Germline V gene data show CDR1 as MNHEY and CDR2 as SVGAGI. The CDR3 DNA sequence: TGTGCCAGCAACTTAGGGACAGGGGCCACCTACGAGCAGTACTTC. Protein product: CASNLGTGATYEQYF.

This clone turned up a few times. The chain uses TRBV5-1 and TRBJ1-4; D uncertain. Trimming pared 1 base from V and 3 bases from J, leaving 4 bases between. The CDR3 is 13 amino acids. In germline, CDR1 is SGHRS, CDR2 YFSETQ. The CDR3 bases are TGCGCCAGCAGCTTGTCTTCTAATGAAAAACTGTTTTTT. It encodes CASSLSSNEKLFF.

CDR3 amino acids: CASSLQGGNQPQHF. The CDR3 DNA follows: TGTGCCAGCAGTCTACAGGGGGGCAATCAGCCCCAGCATTTT. The chain recombines TRBV27 with TRBJ1-5; 8 nucleotides match TRBD1. The ends lost 5 bases at V and 2 bases at J; junction bases unmatched: 2. The CDR3 totals 14 residues. Looked up from germline, CDR1 is MNHEY and CDR2 is SMNVEV (reference sequence).

This clone was observed once. This chain links TRBV28 with TRBJ1-2; the match to TRBD1 covers 8 bases. Germline V gene lookup returns CDR1 MDHEN and CDR2 SYDVKM. V lost 5 bases and J lost 5; bases outside the gene matches: 4. There are 13 residues in the CDR3. The CDR3 region has the DNA TGTGCCAGCAGTGCCCAGGGGGCATATGGCTACACCTTC. It is translated as CASSAQGAYGYTF.

This rearrangement joins TRBV2 to TRBJ2-3, with TRBD2 matching 9 bases. Looked up from germline, CDR1 is SNHLY and CDR2 is FYNNEI. CDR3 length: 14 residues. V lost 5 bases to trimming and J lost 3 bases; unmatched junction nucleotides: 3. CDR3 sequence (DNA): TGTGCCAGCAGTCCCACTAGCGGGACAGATACGCAGTATTTT. This encodes CASSPTSGTDTQYF. Full variable domain (outside the CDR3, taken from reference TRBV2 and TRBJ2-3): EPEVTQTPSHQVTQMGQEVILRCVPISNHLYFYWYRQILGQKVEFLVSFYNNEISEKSEIFDDQFSVERPDGSNFTLKIRSTKLEDSAMYFCASSPTSGTDTQYFGPGTRLTVL.

In nucleotides, the CDR3 is TGTGCCAGCAGCGCCTCCAGGGGAAGGCAAGAAAAACTGTTTTTT. This translates into CASSASRGRQEKLFF. The chain joins TRBV5-4 to TRBJ1-4, with D possibly being TRBD1 (6 bases). This CDR3 is built from 15 residues. CDR1 and CDR2 from the germline V gene are SGHNT and YYREEE (reference sequence). V was shortened by 4 bases and J by 8 bases, with 18 bases between the two germline ends.

V and J are TRBV11-2 and TRBJ2-7, with 9 bases that match TRBD1. This CDR3 region has 13 residues. The germline V gene encodes CDR1 SGHAT and CDR2 FQNNGV. Unmatched junction bases numbered 1, after V lost 5 bases and J lost 2 bases. In nucleotides, the CDR3 is TGTGCCAGCAGCCGGGACAGGGCCTACGAGCAGTACTTC. It specifies CASSRDRAYEQYF.

This clone was observed a handful of times. The rearrangement uses TRBV7-8 and TRBJ2-5, with D possibly matching TRBD1 (6 bases). Trimming cost V 5 bases and J 1 base, with 11 bases left between them. The CDR3 extends over 14 amino acids. Germline V gives CDR1 SGHVS, CDR2 FQNEAQ. The CDR3 DNA sequence: TGTGCCAGCAGCCACTGGACAGCCCAAGAGACCCAGTACTTC. Amino acid sequence: CASSHWTAQETQYF.

The rearrangement links TRBV5-6 to TRBJ2-6; D may be TRBD2 (6 bases). V dropped 3 bases and J dropped 2 bases, with 9 bases sitting between them. CDR3 length equals 15 residues. Germline CDR1 reads SGHDT; CDR2 reads YYEEEE. This CDR3 is CASSSEGTGANVLTF. In nucleotides, the CDR3 is TGTGCCAGCAGCTCGGAGGGGACTGGGGCCAACGTCCTGACTTTC.

This clone has only a few counts. At one of its ends the junction is not consistent with the germline gene, which may arise from a read error. This chain joins TRBV4-1 and TRBJ2-1; the match to TRBD2 covers 10 bases. The CDR3 is made up of 15 amino acids. Germline-derived CDR1 and CDR2 are MGHRA and YSYEKL. The chain's CDR3 is CASSSSGSSYNEQFF. CDR3 nucleotide sequence: TGTGCCAGCAGCTCTAGCGGGAGCTCCTACAATGAGCAGTTCTTC.

This chain joins TRBV7-8 and TRBJ2-5; 7 positions agree with TRBD2. The CDR3 totals 17 residues. The V gene's germline CDR1 is SGHVS and CDR2 FQNEAQ. The V gene end was trimmed by 5 bases and the J gene end by 9 bases; junction bases not matched to a gene: 21. This CDR3 reads CASSPLPAGTTAGAQYF. The CDR3 DNA sequence: TGTGCCAGCAGCCCCCTCCCGGCCGGGACTACGGCCGGGGCCCAGTACTTC.

This chain joins TRBV9 and TRBJ2-1; TRBD2 matches 14 bases. This CDR3 is built from 14 residues. Germline loops: CDR1 SGDLS, CDR2 YYNGEE. V lost 6 bases, J lost 15 bases, and 11 bases stayed unmatched. The CDR3 coding sequence is TGTGCCAGCACCCTAACGACTAGCGGGAGGGGTCTGTTCTTC. It specifies CASTLTTSGRGLFF.